These T cell receptor beta chains were read from a single sample in a study of T cell changes during pregnancy in multiple sclerosis. This table comes from immunoSEQ multiplex PCR, and its TCRdb copy is limited to in-frame clones, with some not included. Of 80,000 to 100,000 clones listed, around nine tenths were seen once; the top ten hold around 0.78%. The starting material was peripheral blood, obtained in the second trimester of pregnancy. The receptors originated from a female donor in good health, enrolled as a control in a pregnancy study. Both conserved end residues are part of each CDR3. Each record gives: J gene, clone size, V gene, D gene, CDR3 protein, CDR3 DNA. D genes are given only for firm matches. Only part of the rows carry a size: once, few, many, or a class if the clone is expanded.

>TRBJ2-7|once|TRBV6-6|-
CASSLAVTSSYEQYF
TGTGCCAGCAGCTTAGCGGTAACGAGCTCCTACGAGCAGTACTTC
>TRBJ1-3|-|TRBV15|-
CATSRDVNTIYF
TGTGCCACCAGCAGAGACGTAAACACCATATATTTT
>TRBJ2-5|-|TRBV6-4|-
CAIKAGTWETQYF
TGTGCCATCAAAGCGGGGACATGGGAGACCCAGTACTTC
>TRBJ1-4|-|TRBV5-6|TRBD1
CASSRDREVEKLFF
TGTGCCAGCAGTCGGGACAGAGAGGTTGAAAAACTGTTTTTT
>TRBJ1-4|-|TRBV7-2|-
CASSLTVGGGEKLFF
TGTGCCAGCAGCTTAACGGTGGGGGGGGGCGAAAAACTGTTTTTT
>TRBJ1-1|-|TRBV5-5|-
CASSTGLGGTEAFF
TGTGCCAGCAGCACGGGACTGGGTGGCACTGAAGCTTTCTTT
>TRBJ2-1|few|TRBV10-1|TRBD2
CASSESRTSGRNEQFF
TGCGCCAGCAGTGAGTCGAGAACTAGCGGGAGGAATGAGCAGTTCTTC
>TRBJ1-6|-|TRBV7-2|-
CASSLAPGIANSPLHF
TGTGCCAGCAGCTTAGCGCCAGGGATAGCTAATTCACCCCTCCACTTT
>TRBJ2-1|-|TRBV5-5|-
CASSLGDGNEQFF
TGTGCCAGCAGCTTGGGTGACGGGAATGAGCAGTTCTTC
>TRBJ2-1|-|TRBV9|-
CASSVGPGWSYNEQFF
TGTGCCAGCAGCGTAGGTCCAGGGTGGTCCTACAATGAGCAGTTCTTC
>TRBJ1-2|once|TRBV19|TRBD1
CASSTRTGKDYGYTF
TGTGCCAGTAGTACGCGGACAGGGAAGGACTATGGCTACACCTTC
>TRBJ1-1|-|TRBV5-1|-
CASSLSRSEAFF
TGCGCCAGCAGCTTGAGCAGGTCTGAAGCTTTCTTT
>TRBJ2-5|-|TRBV5-8|-
CASSFHTRAETQYF
TGTGCCAGCAGCTTCCATACTAGGGCAGAGACCCAGTACTTC
>TRBJ2-7|-|TRBV5-4|TRBD2
CASSVLADYEQYF
TGTGCCAGCAGCGTACTAGCGGATTACGAGCAGTACTTC